The 30 T cell receptor beta chains below come from one sample, sequenced in a study of T-cell reconstitution after alpha-beta-depleted transplantation in children. It was with unique molecular identifiers that the TCRbeta library was prepared. MiXCR, run by TCRdb on the PCR reads, gives a single entry per CDR3 protein. The data hold about 200,000 distinct CDR3 sequences, with about 8.2% observed a single time. The starting material was PBMCs, mostly from graft donor cells, obtained 360 days after TCRalphabeta/CD19-depleted stem cell transplant. Every receptor here comes from a male patient between 2 and 15 years old who had a stem cell transplant for acute myeloid leukemia, so the T cells may come from the graft donor.

The V gene is TRBV7-6, the J gene TRBJ2-5; the D gene could be TRBD1 or TRBD2 (5 bases each). The CDR3 contains 15 residues. Germline-derived CDR1 and CDR2 are SGHVS and FNYEAQ. The V end lost 0 bases, the J end lost 6 bases, and 14 bases lay between the germline ends. CDR3 in DNA: TGTGCCAGCAGCTTAGCGCGTGGTGAGGGGAAGACCCAGTACTTC. Its translation: CASSLARGEGKTQYF.

The chain employs TRBV12-3 or TRBV12-4 and TRBJ2-5; 9 nucleotides match TRBD1. The V gene end was trimmed by 4 bases and the J gene end by 5 bases; junction bases not matched to a gene: 14. The CDR3 spans 17 residues. The CDR3 bases are TGTGCCAGCAGTTCCCGCGGTAACAGGGGGCTCAGGGAGACCCAGTACTTC. It codes for CASSSRGNRGLRETQYF.

This clonotype came up a few times. CDR3 amino acids: CASSQTGITDTQYF. The CDR3, as DNA: TGCGCCAGCAGCCAAACCGGGATAACAGATACGCAGTATTTT. The V and J genes are TRBV4-3 and TRBJ2-3, with a possible D match to TRBD2 (5 bases). The CDR3 consists of 14 residues. Trimming stripped 2 bases from V and 3 bases from J, with 9 bases between. Germline CDR1 and CDR2: LGHNA and YSLEER.

This clonotype was recorded a few times. The V gene is TRBV4-1, the J gene TRBJ2-1; TRBD1 matches at 10 bases. The CDR3 runs 15 residues. CDR1 is MGHRA and CDR2 is YSYEKL in the germline V gene. V was clipped by 1 base and J by 9 bases; unmatched bases: 6. CDR3 residues: CASSQVGQGTIEQFF. As DNA, the CDR3 is TGCGCCAGCAGCCAAGTGGGACAGGGGACAATTGAGCAGTTCTTC.

This clonotype is termed medium-sized. The rearrangement joins TRBV12-3 or TRBV12-4 to TRBJ2-1; D unclear. This CDR3 is built from 12 residues. Trimming shortened V by 5 bases and J by 7 bases, and 9 bases separated the two germline ends. This CDR3 is CASSPYPNEQFF. Here the CDR3 DNA reads TGTGCCAGCAGTCCTTACCCAAATGAGCAGTTCTTC.

This clonotype has a count of ten or more. The chain joins TRBV12-3 or TRBV12-4 to TRBJ2-2; 7 bases are a match to TRBD1. J gave up 10 bases and V 5 bases, and 13 bases lay outside the gene matches. This CDR3 comprises 15 residues. The CDR3: CASSNRDSVRSELFF. The CDR3 nucleotides are TGTGCCAGCAGTAACCGGGACAGCGTCCGTTCGGAGCTGTTTTTT.

The genes are TRBV12-3 or TRBV12-4 and TRBJ1-2; TRBD1 is a possible D gene (6 bases). CDR3 length equals 15 residues. Trimming cost V 4 bases and J 4 bases, with 16 bases left between them. CDR3 region: CASSSGTLTFYGYTF. CDR3 DNA: TGTGCCAGCAGTTCCGGGACATTAACCTTCTATGGCTACACCTTC.

In this sample, this clonotype turned up a few times. This chain uses TRBV12-3 or TRBV12-4 with TRBJ2-1, with 8 positions matching TRBD1. V dropped 5 bases and J dropped 3; count of bases not matched to a gene: 6. The CDR3 totals 15 residues. This CDR3 reads CASSHGTGDYNEQFF. As DNA, the CDR3 is TGTGCCAGCAGTCACGGGACAGGCGACTACAATGAGCAGTTCTTC.

This chain joins TRBV5-1 and TRBJ2-1, with D possibly being TRBD1 (6 bases). This CDR3 is built from 15 residues. The ends were cut back, 1 base at V and 3 bases at J, with 11 bases in the middle. Germline V gene sequence: CDR1 SGHRS, CDR2 YFSETQ. CDR3: CASSLMGARYNEQFF. DNA of the CDR3: TGCGCCAGCAGCTTGATGGGGGCTCGCTACAATGAGCAGTTCTTC. The full variable domain, rest sourced from reference TRBV5-1 and TRBJ2-1, is KAGVTQTPRYLIKTRGQQVTLSCSPISGHRSVSWYQQTPGQGLQFLFEYFSETQRNKGNFPGRFSGRQFSNSRSEMNVSTLELGDSALYLCASSLMGARYNEQFFGPGTRLTVL.

J is TRBJ2-2 and V is TRBV7-9, with TRBD2 as a possible D gene (6 bases). Germline CDR1 SEHNR, CDR2 FQNEAQ (reference sequence). The CDR3 loop spans 15 amino acids. V lost 8 bases, J lost 6 bases, and 19 bases lay in between. The chain's CDR3 is CASGLGSVGSGELFF. The CDR3 nucleotides read TGTGCCAGCGGGCTCGGGAGCGTGGGCTCCGGGGAGCTGTTTTTT.

This clonotype was counted at least ten times. The gene calls are TRBV4-3 and TRBJ2-7, with D tentatively TRBD2 (6 bases). Between the trimmed V and J ends, which lost 1 base and 2 bases, there was a span of 15 bases. The CDR3 runs 16 residues. The germline gives CDR1 LGHNA, CDR2 YSLEER. CDR3 sequence reads: CASSQALHGSPYEQYF. The CDR3 DNA sequence: TGCGCCAGCAGCCAAGCCTTACACGGGAGCCCCTACGAGCAGTACTTC.

This clonotype has a handful of counts. The chain has TRBV10-2 and TRBJ1-4; no reliable D call. This CDR3 is built from 16 residues. Trimming shortened V by 0 bases and J by 0 bases, and 8 bases separated the two germline ends. Per germline, CDR1 WSHSY and CDR2 SAAADI. The DNA of the CDR3 is TGCGCCAGCAGTGAGTCGTTGATGGCAACTAATGAAAAACTGTTTTTT. Translation: CASSESLMATNEKLFF.

This clonotype was counted many times. The rearrangement joins TRBV10-3 to TRBJ2-1; D unclear. V dropped 8 bases and J dropped 6 bases, with 17 bases sitting between them. CDR1 is ENHRY, CDR2 SYGVKD, per germline. This CDR3 region has 14 residues. The DNA for the CDR3 is TGTGCCATCGCCAGACCTCCTCCGGGCAATGAGCAGTTCTTC. Its protein product is CAIARPPPGNEQFF.

V is TRBV7-6 and J is TRBJ2-1, with D maybe TRBD1 (6 bases). Germline CDR1 reads SGHVS; CDR2 reads FNYEAQ. There are 14 residues in the CDR3. The ends were cut back, 5 bases at V and 5 bases at J, with 13 bases in the middle. CDR3 in amino acids: CASSLGTPDNEQFF. CDR3 in DNA: TGTGCCAGCAGCCTTGGGACACCCGACAATGAGCAGTTCTTC.

This clonotype has just a few counts. J is TRBJ2-3 and V is TRBV10-3, with 7 bases matching TRBD1. The trim removed 4 bases at V and 2 bases at J, leaving 6 bases unmatched. CDR3 length: 15 amino acids. Looked up from germline, CDR1 is ENHRY and CDR2 is SYGVKD. This CDR3 is CAISGYRGPTDTQYF. CDR3 sequence (DNA): TGTGCCATCAGTGGTTACAGGGGTCCCACAGATACGCAGTATTTT.

This chain uses TRBV4-3 with TRBJ2-7; D remains ambiguous. The ends were cut back, 0 bases at V and 0 bases at J, with 15 bases in the middle. Germline CDR1 LGHNA, CDR2 YSLEER. The CDR3 is made up of 17 amino acids. Written as DNA, the CDR3 is TGCGCCAGCAGCCAAGATGCGATGGGCTTAAGCTCCTACGAGCAGTACTTC. Translated, it gives CASSQDAMGLSSYEQYF.

The DNA for the CDR3 is TGTGCCAGCAGCGCCACCGGGGGGGTTTCCCAGTACTTC. This encodes CASSATGGVSQYF. The chain has TRBV7-4 and TRBJ2-5; 8 bases fit TRBD2. After removal of 5 bases from V and 9 bases from J, the junction contained 8 bases not matched to a gene. Germline CDR1 and CDR2: SGHVT and SQSDAQ. The CDR3 extends over 13 amino acids.

This clonotype was seen repeatedly, ten times or more. The chain employs TRBV20-1 and TRBJ1-4; 7 positions match TRBD1. The germline gives CDR1 DFQATT, CDR2 SNEGSKA (reference sequence). The CDR3 runs 16 residues. V gave up 0 bases and J gave up 6 bases; unmatched junction bases: 10. Here the CDR3 reads CSARDEKGQYHEKLFF. The CDR3 region has the DNA TGCAGTGCTAGAGATGAGAAGGGACAGTATCATGAAAAACTGTTTTTT.

Many counts were recorded for this clonotype. The CDR3 loop reads CASSDTGTAYNEQFF. In nucleotides, the CDR3 is TGCGCCAGCAGCGATACCGGGACAGCCTACAATGAGCAGTTCTTC. The rearrangement uses TRBV5-1 and TRBJ2-1; 7 bases fit TRBD1. Germline lookup yields CDR1 SGHRS and CDR2 YFSETQ. This CDR3 comprises 15 residues. J lost 2 bases, V lost 4 bases, and 6 bases had no gene match.

Ten or more counts support this clonotype. The rearrangement links TRBV29-1 to TRBJ2-1; 10 bases match TRBD2. The trim removed 7 bases at V and 6 bases at J, leaving 18 bases unmatched. Germline assignment: CDR1 SQVTM and CDR2 ANQGSEA. The CDR3 spans 17 residues. CDR3 sequence (DNA): TGCAGCGCCGGACCCTCTCTCTTACTAGCGGGAAGCAATGAGCAGTTCTTC. Residues: CSAGPSLLLAGSNEQFF.

This clonotype has only a few counts. J is TRBJ2-7 and V is TRBV18, with 8 bases that match TRBD2. CDR1 and CDR2 (germline): KGHSH, LQKENI. CDR3 length: 14 residues. With V trimmed by 3 bases and J by 5 bases, 6 bases remained unmatched. The CDR3 region is CASSPGLGIHEQYF. The CDR3 region has the DNA TGTGCCAGCTCACCGGGACTAGGAATCCACGAGCAGTACTTC. Filled out from reference TRBV18 and TRBJ2-7, the complete variable domain reads NAGVMQNPRHLVRRRGQEARLRCSPMKGHSHVYWYRQLPEEGLKFMVYLQKENIIDESGMPKERFSAEFPKEGPSILRIQQVVRGDSAAYFCASSPGLGIHEQYFGPGTRLTVT.

This clonotype was counted many times. The rearrangement links TRBV20-1 to TRBJ1-2; D is uncertain. Trimming took 3 bases from V and 7 from J, leaving 18 bases between them. The germline gives CDR1 DFQATT, CDR2 SNEGSKA (reference sequence). This CDR3 spans 14 amino acids. This CDR3 is CSASGRTLHLGYTF. The CDR3 nucleotides are TGCAGTGCTAGTGGGCGGACCCTACATCTTGGCTACACCTTC.

The chain recombines TRBV30 with TRBJ1-6; TRBD1 matches 8 bases. The CDR3 has 13 residues. Germline V gene sequence: CDR1 GTSNPN, CDR2 SVGIG (reference sequence). The V gene end was trimmed by 5 bases and the J gene end by 9 bases; junction bases not matched to a gene: 6. This chain's CDR3 is CAWSGQGGSPLHF. In nucleotides, the CDR3 is TGTGCCTGGTCCGGACAGGGAGGTTCACCCCTCCACTTT.

This clonotype occurred a few times. The V gene is TRBV28, the J gene TRBJ2-1, with D maybe TRBD2 (6 bases). The CDR3 has 15 amino acids. Trimming left V 3 bases short and J 9 bases short, with 18 bases between. Germline CDR1 MDHEN, CDR2 SYDVKM. The CDR3 DNA follows: TGTGCCAGCAGTTTCCTCCAGCGGGTCCGCCGTGAGCAGTTCTTC. The encoded protein is CASSFLQRVRREQFF.

This clonotype was observed a handful of times. This chain links TRBV29-1 with TRBJ2-5, with TRBD1 matching over 8 bases. Germline loops: CDR1 SQVTM, CDR2 ANQGSEA. Losses at the gene ends were 2 bases for V and 2 bases for J; bases not matched to a gene: 1. This CDR3 is 13 amino acids long. The CDR3 coding sequence is TGCAGCGTTGAACAGGGGGCACAAGAGACCCAGTACTTC. It specifies CSVEQGAQETQYF.

This clonotype has ten or more counts. V gene TRBV12-3 or TRBV12-4 combines with J gene TRBJ2-2; perhaps TRBD2 as D (6 bases). CDR3 length equals 15 residues. Trimming stripped 6 bases from V and 1 base from J, with 12 bases between. CDR3 amino acids: CASSQSGLNTGELFF. The CDR3, as DNA: TGTGCCAGCAGCCAATCGGGACTGAACACCGGGGAGCTGTTTTTT.

The chain uses TRBV14 and TRBJ2-1; 8 nucleotides line up with TRBD2. Germline loops: CDR1 SGHDN, CDR2 FVKESK. The CDR3 is 15 amino acids. V gave up 2 bases and J gave up 5 bases; unmatched junction bases: 5. In nucleotides, the CDR3 is TGTGCCAGCAGCCAACCTAGCGGGTGGAACAATGAGCAGTTCTTC. Translated: CASSQPSGWNNEQFF.

This clonotype was observed at least ten times. The rearrangement uses TRBV6-1 and TRBJ1-1; D call uncertain. The V end was cut by 2 bases, the J end by 2 bases, with 12 bases between. This CDR3 is built from 15 residues. Germline assignment: CDR1 MNHNS and CDR2 SASEGT. The CDR3 is CASSEFRGSNTEAFF. In DNA, the CDR3 is TGTGCCAGCAGTGAATTTCGCGGATCAAACACTGAAGCTTTCTTT.

The table lists this clonotype with many counts. The V call is TRBV20-1, the J call TRBJ2-1; 12 nucleotides line up with TRBD2. This CDR3 is built from 16 residues. J gave up 7 bases and V 0 bases, and 7 bases lay outside the gene matches. Per germline, CDR1 DFQATT and CDR2 SNEGSKA (reference sequence). DNA of the CDR3: TGCAGTGCTAGAGATTGGCGGGGGACTAGCGGGAATGAGCAGTTCTTC. Translation gives CSARDWRGTSGNEQFF.

Many counts were recorded for this clonotype. The chain carries TRBV29-1 and TRBJ2-2, with 12 bases aligning to TRBD1. CDR1 is SQVTM, CDR2 ANQGSEA, per germline. The V segment lost 4 bases and the J segment 0 bases; nucleotides outside the gene matches: 3. This CDR3 contains 16 residues. The chain's CDR3 is CSVGGTGGANTGELFF. The CDR3, as DNA: TGCAGCGTTGGGGGGACAGGGGGCGCGAACACCGGGGAGCTGTTTTTT.